A single T cell receptor beta chain is shown here with its context. The CDR3 spans 13 residues. Germline trimming cut 7 bases from V and 7 bases from J; bases unmatched to any gene: 7. CDR1 and CDR2 from the germline V gene are ENHRY and SYGVKD. These data come from a study of blood T cell repertoires in COVID-19. Profiling relied on immunoSEQ multiplex PCR, and the TCRdb table lists in-frame clones only, not all of them. The table includes fewer than 150,000 clones, about 75% detected once. V usage is TRBV10-3 and J usage is TRBJ1-2, with 9 positions matching TRBD1. Source material: peripheral blood. This clonotype was sampled from a man older than 75 with acute or convalescent COVID-19. This chain's CDR3 is CAINMGQGIGYTF. CDR3 DNA sequence: TGTGCCATCAACATGGGACAGGGAATTGGCTACACCTTC.